This T cell receptor beta chain appears in the sequencing data of a study of identical twins. The study, taken as a whole, reports: Insertions were reduced in abundant cord blood beta clonotypes but not in memory repertoires.

This clonotype was seen repeatedly, ten times or more. Its antigen remains unknown. The V segment lost 4 bases and the J segment 4 bases; nucleotides outside the gene matches: 9. The CDR3 runs 16 residues. Germline assignment: CDR1 SGDLS and CDR2 YYNGEE. MiXCR, run by TCRdb on the 5' RACE reads, gives a single entry per CDR3 protein. Of about 570,000 distinct CDR3 sequences in the sample, just under 10% were seen once. The same data also contributed to another study, on yellow fever vaccine responses in identical twins.

The chain has TRBV9 and TRBJ2-3, with 10 bases aligning to TRBD2. The origin of this receptor is a woman under 30 in good health. Input material: PBMCs. CDR3 DNA sequence: TGTGCCAGCAGCTATAGCAGCGGGGGGGCCTCAGATACGCAGTATTTT. It codes for CASSYSSGGASDTQYF.